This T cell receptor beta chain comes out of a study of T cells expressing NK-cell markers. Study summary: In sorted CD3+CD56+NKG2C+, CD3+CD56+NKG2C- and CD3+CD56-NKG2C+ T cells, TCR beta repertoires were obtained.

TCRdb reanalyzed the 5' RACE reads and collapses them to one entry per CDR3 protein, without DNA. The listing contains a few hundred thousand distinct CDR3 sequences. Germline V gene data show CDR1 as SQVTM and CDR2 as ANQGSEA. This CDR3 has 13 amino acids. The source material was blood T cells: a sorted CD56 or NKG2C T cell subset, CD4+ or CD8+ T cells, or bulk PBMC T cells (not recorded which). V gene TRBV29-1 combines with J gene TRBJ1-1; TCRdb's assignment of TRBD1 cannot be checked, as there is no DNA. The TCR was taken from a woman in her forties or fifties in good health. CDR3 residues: CSVGGQGWTEAFF. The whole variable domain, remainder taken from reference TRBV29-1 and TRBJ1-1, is SAVISQKPSRDICQRGTSLTIQCQVDSQVTMMFWYRQQPGQSLTLIATANQGSEATYESGFVIDKFPISRPNLTFSTLTVSNMSPEDSSIYLCSVGGQGWTEAFFGQGTRLTVV.